The source of this TCR beta chain is a study of T cell repertoires in cytomegalovirus infection. For the study at large: Public TCR beta signatures indicated both CMV infection and matching HLA type. Study-level points and caveats: Totalled public TCR beta family frequency picked out people who carried CMV plus the relevant HLA. Ex vivo, HLA-C-restricted CMV-specific TCR beta clonotypes prevailed over the rest of the response.

Germline V CDR1 and CDR2: LGHDT, YNNKEL (reference sequence). This CDR3 is 16 amino acids long. Deletions cut 3 bases from V and 2 bases from J, with 16 bases between. One entry per CDR3 protein results from TCRdb running MiXCR on the reads. The repertoire includes some 390,000 distinct CDR3 sequences, approximately 18% of them detected once, and under 9% sits in the top ten. Comments on this clonotype: Its target is unknown.

The specimen was PBMCs. The rearrangement links TRBV3-1 to TRBJ2-5; D unclear. The source is a human donor in good health (CMV status not recorded). Some clones in this sample may be carry-over from other donors' samples. CDR3 region: CASSQLFGTFQETQYF. CDR3 DNA: TGTGCCAGCAGCCAGTTGTTTGGAACTTTTCAAGAGACCCAGTACTTC.